The next 25 T cell receptor beta chains were all read from a single sample in a study of sequential checkpoint blockade in melanoma. Clones were sequenced by immunoSEQ multiplex PCR, and TCRdb holds only the in-frame ones, with some missing. The sample records approximately 2,400 clones, roughly 28% being singletons. Stated treatment: randomized to nivolumab then ipilimumab (arm A) or the reverse (arm B). This specimen consisted of tumor tissue (inferred from file names), obtained from a patient given nivolumab and ipilimumab in sequence. The receptors here all came from a human donor with melanoma.

The genes are TRBV5-1 and TRBJ2-7, with D possibly matching TRBD2 (6 bases). This CDR3 region has 15 residues. Germline CDR1 and CDR2: SGHRS and YFSETQ. Trimming left V 0 bases short and J 2 bases short, with 12 bases between. As DNA, the CDR3 is TGCGCCAGCAGCTTGGTTCCGGGAGAGACCTACGAGCAGTACTTC. Translated: CASSLVPGETYEQYF.

This clone is categorized as medium-sized. The chain recombines TRBV9 with TRBJ2-1, with 7 nucleotides matching TRBD1. CDR1 and CDR2 (germline): SGDLS, YYNGEE. V lost 6 bases, J lost 2 bases, and 8 bases stayed unmatched. CDR3 length equals 15 residues. In DNA form, the CDR3 reads TGTGCCAGCACACAGGGGCCCTTGACCTACAATGAGCAGTTCTTC. Encoded protein: CASTQGPLTYNEQFF. Using reference TRBV9 and TRBJ2-1 for the parts outside the CDR3, the full variable domain is DSGVTQTPKHLITATGQRVTLRCSPRSGDLSVYWYQQSLDQGLQFLIQYYNGEERAKGNILERFSAQQFPDLHSELNLSSLELGDSALYFCASTQGPLTYNEQFFGPGTRLTVL.

The rearrangement joins TRBV11-3 to TRBJ2-3, with 12 bases aligning to TRBD2. The CDR3 contains 17 residues. Germline trimming cut 5 bases from V and 6 bases from J; bases unmatched to any gene: 12. Germline values: CDR1 SGHNT, CDR2 YENEEA. This CDR3 is CASSLTPTSGGDDTQYF. CDR3 in DNA: TGTGCCAGCAGCCTAACTCCGACTAGCGGGGGTGATGATACGCAGTATTTT. Looking up the rest from reference TRBV11-3 and TRBJ2-3 gives the full variable domain: EAGVVQSPRYKIIEKKQPVAFWCNPISGHNTLYWYLQNLGQGPELLIRYENEEAVDDSQLPKDRFSAERLKGVDSTLKIQPAELGDSAVYLCASSLTPTSGGDDTQYFGPGTRLTVL.

This clone has a handful of counts. The genes are TRBV6-8 and TRBJ2-7; 9 nucleotides agree with TRBD2. V was pared by 7 bases and J by 2 bases, with 9 bases of the junction left unmatched. Germline loops: CDR1 MNHGY, CDR2 SAAAGT. The CDR3 totals 15 residues. In DNA form, the CDR3 reads TGTGCCAGCACCCAGCGGGGGGATCCTACCTACGAGCAGTACTTC. Protein sequence: CASTQRGDPTYEQYF.

This clone appeared a few times. This CDR3 is also generated by other DNA sequences in the sample. The V and J genes are TRBV7-1 and TRBJ1-3; D uncertain. TRBV7-1 is an open reading frame, and its role is uncertain. The CDR3 runs 13 residues. The ends were cut back, 4 bases at V and 3 bases at J, with 7 bases in the middle. This CDR3 reads CASSLASGNTIYF. The CDR3 DNA reads TGTGCCAGCAGCTTAGCCAGTGGAAACACCATATATTTT.

This clone was seen a handful of times. Here the CDR3 reads CASSVDDGAYEQYF. The CDR3 DNA sequence: TGTGCCAGCAGCGTAGACGACGGGGCCTACGAGCAGTACTTC. The chain combines TRBV9 with TRBJ2-7, with a weak D call TRBD2 (5 bases). The CDR3 runs to 14 residues. The ends were cut back, 0 bases at V and 2 bases at J, with 9 bases in the middle. Germline CDR1 SGDLS, CDR2 YYNGEE.

This clone appeared a few times. CDR3 in amino acids: CASSSLDTRNTEAFF. Written as DNA, the CDR3 is TGTGCCAGCAGTTCTCTTGACACACGGAACACTGAAGCTTTCTTT. The rearrangement uses TRBV27 and TRBJ1-1; D remains ambiguous. Germline V gives CDR1 MNHEY, CDR2 SMNVEV (reference sequence). The CDR3 covers 15 residues. The ends were cut back, 4 bases at V and 1 base at J, with 13 bases in the middle.

The rearrangement uses TRBV18 and TRBJ1-1, with 7 bases lining up with TRBD1. Trimming took 4 bases from V and 0 from J; bases not matched to a gene: 8. Germline CDR1 KGHSH, CDR2 LQKENI. The CDR3 has 16 residues. The CDR3 DNA sequence: TGTGCCAGCTCACTCGGACAGGCATGGATGAACACTGAAGCTTTCTTT. Its protein is CASSLGQAWMNTEAFF. The whole variable domain, remainder taken from reference TRBV18 and TRBJ1-1, is NAGVMQNPRHLVRRRGQEARLRCSPMKGHSHVYWYRQLPEEGLKFMVYLQKENIIDESGMPKERFSAEFPKEGPSILRIQQVVRGDSAAYFCASSLGQAWMNTEAFFGQGTRLTVV.

This clone has a handful of counts. The rearrangement joins TRBV7-5 to TRBJ2-7; no check of the table's D call, TRBD2, against the DNA was made. TRBV7-5 has pseudogene status. This CDR3 has 16 residues. The CDR3 sequence: CASSLVGGAPIHEQYF. DNA of the CDR3: TGTGCCAGCAGCTTAGTAGGGGGGGCGCCTATCCACGAGCAGTACTTC.

In DNA form, the CDR3 reads TGTGCCAGCAGCGTAGCTGGGGGGGCCTATTACGAGCAGTACTTC. It codes for CASSVAGGAYYEQYF. The gene calls are TRBV9 and TRBJ2-7; tentative D call: TRBD2 (7 bases). Deletions cut 0 bases from V and 4 bases from J, with 14 bases between. The CDR3 has 15 residues. The germline gives CDR1 SGDLS, CDR2 YYNGEE. The full variable domain, completed using reference TRBV9 and TRBJ2-7, is DSGVTQTPKHLITATGQRVTLRCSPRSGDLSVYWYQQSLDQGLQFLIQYYNGEERAKGNILERFSAQQFPDLHSELNLSSLELGDSALYFCASSVAGGAYYEQYFGPGTRLTVT.

CDR3 sequence (DNA): TGTGCCAGCAGCTTGGTAGGACAGCGGGGGGCCTACGAGCAGTACTTC. Encoded protein: CASSLVGQRGAYEQYF. V usage is TRBV11-3 and J usage is TRBJ2-7; 9 bases agree with TRBD2. V shed 3 bases and J 2 bases; nucleotides not matched to a gene: 8. The CDR3 length is 16 residues. Germline-derived CDR1 and CDR2 are SGHNT and YENEEA.

The sample holds a few counts of this clone. This sequence joins TRBV28 and TRBJ1-2, with D hard to call. Germline loops: CDR1 MDHEN, CDR2 SYDVKM. There are 12 residues in the CDR3. V lost 8 bases and J 2 bases, leaving 9 bases between the germline ends. This CDR3 is CASVIANYGYTF. In DNA form, the CDR3 reads TGTGCCAGCGTAATAGCGAACTATGGCTACACCTTC.

The gene calls are TRBV6-8 and TRBJ2-7; 9 bases are a match to TRBD1. Germline V gene lookup returns CDR1 MNHGY and CDR2 SAAAGT. Unmatched junction bases numbered 10, after V lost 7 bases and J lost 6 bases. The CDR3 spans 14 residues. The CDR3 DNA follows: TGTGCCAGCACCGATCCGGGACAGGGTAGCGAGCAGTACTTC. Its translation is CASTDPGQGSEQYF.

This clone was observed a few times. The J gene is TRBJ2-3, the V gene TRBV15; D is undetermined. CDR1 LNHNV and CDR2 YYDKDF come from the germline V gene (reference sequence). The CDR3 runs 16 residues. V shed 0 bases and J shed 2 bases, with 12 bases lying between them. CDR3 region: CATSRDSLGSTDTQYF. The DNA for the CDR3 is TGTGCCACCAGCAGAGATTCCCTCGGCTCCACAGATACGCAGTATTTT.

This clone has just a few counts. The chain links TRBV19 to TRBJ1-1; the match to TRBD1 covers 7 bases. Germline CDR1 and CDR2: LNHDA and SQIVND (reference sequence). The J segment lost 4 bases and the V segment lost 6 bases, leaving 11 bases of the junction unmatched. The CDR3 has 15 residues. CDR3: CASRSGEGATTEAFF. For the CDR3, the DNA is TGTGCCAGTAGATCAGGAGAGGGGGCCACCACTGAAGCTTTCTTT. The variable domain in full, with the rest retrieved from reference TRBV19 and TRBJ1-1, is DGGITQSPKYLFRKEGQNVTLSCEQNLNHDAMYWYRQDPGQGLRLIYYSQIVNDFQKGDIAEGYSVSREKKESFPLTVTSAQKNPTAFYLCASRSGEGATTEAFFGQGTRLTVV.

The CDR3 nucleotides read TGTGCCAGTAGCCGGGACTTACAAGAGACCCAGTACTTC. It codes for CASSRDLQETQYF. This chain uses TRBV19 with TRBJ2-5; weak D call: TRBD2 (6 bases). Germline-derived CDR1 and CDR2 are LNHDA and SQIVND (reference sequence). The CDR3 extends over 13 amino acids. V dropped 6 bases and J dropped 2 bases, with 10 bases sitting between them.

The rearrangement links TRBV29-1 to TRBJ1-3; D might be TRBD1 (5 bases). CDR1 is SQVTM, CDR2 ANQGSEA, per germline. The CDR3 length is 16 residues. Trimming took off 4 bases at V and 1 base at J, with 17 bases between the two ends. CDR3 bases: TGCAGCGTTGGAGGTCAGGGAAAAACATCTGGAAACACCATATATTTT. It encodes CSVGGQGKTSGNTIYF. Drawing the rest from reference TRBV29-1 and TRBJ1-3, the complete variable domain is SAVISQKPSRDICQRGTSLTIQCQVDSQVTMMFWYRQQPGQSLTLIATANQGSEATYESGFVIDKFPISRPNLTFSTLTVSNMSPEDSSIYLCSVGGQGKTSGNTIYFGEGSWLTVV.

This clone has more than one count but fewer than ten. The J gene is TRBJ2-4, the V gene TRBV6-8, with D tentatively TRBD1 (5 bases). The CDR3 is 14 residues long. Germline V lookup: CDR1 MNHGY, CDR2 SAAAGT. Between the trimmed V and J ends, which lost 8 bases and 8 bases, there was a span of 19 bases. CDR3 protein: CASQFNGHSDIQYF. CDR3 bases: TGTGCCAGCCAATTTAATGGACATTCTGACATTCAGTACTTC.

This clone was picked up a small number of times. The V and J genes are TRBV28 and TRBJ2-5, with 8 positions matching TRBD1. Germline loops: CDR1 MDHEN, CDR2 SYDVKM. The CDR3 loop spans 15 amino acids. V lost 6 bases and J lost 5; bases outside the gene matches: 11. The CDR3 DNA is TGTGCCAGCAGCGAGGGGGACAGGCCGTTGGAGACCCAGTACTTC. Protein product: CASSEGDRPLETQYF.

The genes are TRBV5-1 and TRBJ1-1, with a possible D match to TRBD1 (5 bases). Germline CDR1 and CDR2: SGHRS and YFSETQ. V lost 0 bases to trimming and J lost 4 bases, with 13 bases between them. The CDR3 is 15 residues long. The CDR3 nucleotides read TGCGCCAGCAGCTTGGACGGGGCTTCGGGCACTGAAGCTTTCTTT. Translated: CASSLDGASGTEAFF. Looking up the rest from reference TRBV5-1 and TRBJ1-1 gives the full variable domain: KAGVTQTPRYLIKTRGQQVTLSCSPISGHRSVSWYQQTPGQGLQFLFEYFSETQRNKGNFPGRFSGRQFSNSRSEMNVSTLELGDSALYLCASSLDGASGTEAFFGQGTRLTVV.

This chain links TRBV6-8 with TRBJ1-1, with a weak D call TRBD1 (5 bases). In germline, CDR1 is MNHGY, CDR2 SAAAGT. This CDR3 has 14 amino acids. Trimming shortened V by 2 bases and J by 5 bases, and 12 bases separated the two germline ends. The CDR3 is CASSYPGAVTEAFF. The DNA of the CDR3 is TGTGCCAGCAGTTACCCCGGGGCGGTGACTGAAGCTTTCTTT.

This clone has more than one count but fewer than ten. This sequence joins TRBV6-8 and TRBJ2-5; TRBD2 aligns across 10 bases. CDR1 MNHGY and CDR2 SAAAGT come from the germline V gene. The CDR3 consists of 15 residues. V gave up 6 bases and J gave up 5 bases; unmatched junction bases: 9. CDR3 region: CASSPTAGGLETQYF. The CDR3 DNA sequence: TGTGCCAGCAGCCCGACAGCGGGGGGGCTGGAGACCCAGTACTTC.

This clone has more than one count but fewer than ten. The CDR3 sequence: CASSQSGVYSGNTIYF. CDR3 DNA: TGTGCCAGCAGCCAATCAGGCGTTTACTCTGGAAACACCATATATTTT. The chain is built from TRBV11-3 and TRBJ1-3; D unclear. The length of the CDR3 is 16 residues. Trimming left V 5 bases short and J 0 bases short, with 14 bases between. The V gene's germline CDR1 is SGHNT and CDR2 YENEEA.

V and J are TRBV19 and TRBJ2-7; D is unresolved. This CDR3 has 13 amino acids. V was trimmed by 1 base and J by 4 bases, leaving 8 bases between them. Germline CDR1 reads LNHDA; CDR2 reads SQIVND (reference sequence). DNA for the CDR3: TGTGCCAGTAGTATAGCCCCGCGGTACGAGCAGTACTTC. This translates into CASSIAPRYEQYF. Full variable domain (rest looked up from reference TRBV19 and TRBJ2-7): DGGITQSPKYLFRKEGQNVTLSCEQNLNHDAMYWYRQDPGQGLRLIYYSQIVNDFQKGDIAEGYSVSREKKESFPLTVTSAQKNPTAFYLCASSIAPRYEQYFGPGTRLTVT.

This chain uses TRBV19 with TRBJ2-6; D not resolved. V was shortened by 7 bases and J by 0 bases, with 10 bases between the two germline ends. CDR1 and CDR2 from the germline V gene are LNHDA and SQIVND (reference sequence). This CDR3 has 15 amino acids. CDR3 in DNA: TGTGCCAGTACCACGGACCACTCTGGGGCCAACGTCCTGACTTTC. It translates to CASTTDHSGANVLTF. The entire variable domain, with the rest obtained from reference TRBV19 and TRBJ2-6, is as follows: DGGITQSPKYLFRKEGQNVTLSCEQNLNHDAMYWYRQDPGQGLRLIYYSQIVNDFQKGDIAEGYSVSREKKESFPLTVTSAQKNPTAFYLCASTTDHSGANVLTFGAGSRLTVL.